These T cell receptor beta chains were read from a single sample in a study of radiation and T cells in renal cell carcinoma. The method was immunoSEQ multiplex PCR; TCRdb's version includes in-frame clones alone and lacks a portion of them. The sample has 100,000 to 150,000 clones, over 75% seen once. Sequenced here: blood, sampled from a patient whose treatment included radiotherapy and nephrectomy. These receptors were collected from a woman aged 55-69 years with renal cell carcinoma. The CDR3 runs from the conserved cysteine through the conserved F or W. Each record gives: D gene, V gene, clone size, J gene, CDR3 protein, CDR3 DNA. D genes are given only for firm matches. Expanded clones get a size class; other rows say once, few or many, or leave the size out.

NA,TRBV7-9,NA,TRBJ2-1,CASSINEQFF,TGTGCCAGCAGTATCAATGAGCAGTTCTTC
NA,TRBV5-1,many,TRBJ2-7,CASSLGGQSSREQYF,TGCGCCAGCAGCTTGGGTGGACAAAGTTCCCGGGAGCAGTACTTC
NA,TRBV30,NA,TRBJ2-3,CAWSAGLFSTDTQYF,TGTGCCTGGAGTGCGGGACTGTTTAGCACAGATACGCAGTATTTT
NA,TRBV19,NA,TRBJ2-7,CASGIQSSGPTSSYEQYF,TGTGCCAGTGGCATACAGAGTTCGGGACCGACGAGCTCCTACGAGCAGTACTTC
TRBD2,TRBV9,NA,TRBJ2-1,CASSTSGGNNEQFF,TGTGCCAGCAGCACATCGGGGGGGAACAATGAGCAGTTCTTC
TRBD1,TRBV7-2,NA,TRBJ2-1,CASSLNGQGTYNEQFF,TGTGCCAGCAGCTTAAACGGACAGGGCACCTACAATGAGCAGTTCTTC
NA,TRBV27,NA,TRBJ1-4,CASSFGTPNEKLFF,TGTGCCAGCAGTTTCGGGACTCCTAATGAAAAACTGTTTTTT
NA,TRBV6-1,few,TRBJ2-1,CASSPGYSSYNEQFF,TGTGCCAGCAGCCCCGGCTATAGCTCCTACAATGAGCAGTTCTTC
TRBD2,TRBV7-9,NA,TRBJ2-7,CASSLGSSGAYEQYF,TGTGCCAGCAGTCTAGGGTCTAGCGGTGCCTACGAGCAGTACTTC
NA,TRBV29-1,NA,TRBJ2-1,CSVPQPGSNEQFF,TGCAGCGTTCCACAACCCGGGTCGAATGAGCAGTTCTTC
NA,TRBV4-1,NA,TRBJ2-7,CASSLGIRNEQYF,TGCGCCAGCAGCTTGGGGATCCGCAACGAGCAGTACTTC
NA,TRBV18,NA,TRBJ1-3,CASSPDRNPSGNTIYF,TGTGCCAGCTCACCCGACAGAAACCCCTCTGGAAACACCATATATTTT
NA,TRBV2,NA,TRBJ2-6,CASSVGVSGANVLTF,TGTGCCAGCAGTGTAGGGGTCTCTGGGGCCAACGTCCTGACTTTC
NA,TRBV29-1,NA,TRBJ1-2,CSVEDLRREAGYTF,TGCAGCGTTGAAGATCTAAGGAGGGAAGCAGGCTACACCTTC
NA,TRBV5-3,once,TRBJ2-1,CARSSYPLEIGQSSYNEQFF,TGTGCCAGAAGCTCCTACCCTCTTGAAATCGGACAGAGCTCCTACAATGAGCAGTTCTTC
NA,TRBV30,once,TRBJ2-2,CAWNFAMSGELFF,TGTGCCTGGAATTTTGCGATGTCCGGGGAGCTGTTTTTT
TRBD1,TRBV5-1,NA,TRBJ2-3,CASSLRDSRTDTQYF,TGCGCCAGCAGCTTGCGGGACAGCCGCACAGATACGCAGTATTTT
TRBD2,TRBV7-9,NA,TRBJ2-1,CASSFRLAGEENEQFF,TGTGCCAGCAGCTTCCGACTAGCGGGGGAGGAAAATGAGCAGTTCTTC
TRBD1,TRBV29-1,NA,TRBJ2-6,CSVAQGPSGANVLTF,TGCAGCGTGGCACAGGGGCCCTCTGGGGCCAACGTCCTGACTTTC
NA,TRBV19,NA,TRBJ1-2,CASSSRQPLANYGYTF,TGTGCCAGTAGTTCACGACAGCCCTTAGCTAACTATGGCTACACCTTC
TRBD2,TRBV6-6,NA,TRBJ2-3,CASRGGIYTDTQYF,TGTGCCAGCAGGGGGGGGATCTACACAGATACGCAGTATTTT
NA,TRBV19,NA,TRBJ2-3,CASSGGAVGTDTQYF,TGTGCCAGTTCAGGGGGGGCGGTCGGCACAGATACGCAGTATTTT
NA,TRBV7-2,NA,TRBJ2-3,CASSSIRGTQYF,TGTGCCAGCAGCTCCATTCGGGGGACGCAGTATTTT
NA,TRBV7-9,NA,TRBJ2-7,CASSYPGLHYEQYF,TGTGCCAGCAGCTACCCGGGACTTCACTACGAGCAGTACTTC
NA,TRBV6-5,NA,TRBJ1-6,CASRRTEARSPLHF,TGTGCCAGCAGGCGCACCGAGGCGCGGTCACCCCTCCACTTT
TRBD1,TRBV2,NA,TRBJ2-7,CASSFDRGLEQYF,TGTGCCAGCAGTTTTGACAGGGGGCTCGAGCAGTACTTC
NA,TRBV6-5,NA,TRBJ1-1,CASKGREGTEAFF,TGTGCCAGCAAGGGGAGGGAGGGCACTGAAGCTTTCTTT
TRBD1,TRBV27,once,TRBJ1-1,CASSRTGTEAFF,TGTGCCAGCAGTCGGACAGGCACTGAAGCTTTCTTT
NA,TRBV5-6,NA,TRBJ1-1,CASSFNPPGWTVLNTEAFF,TGTGCCAGCAGCTTTAACCCCCCAGGGTGGACGGTATTGAACACTGAAGCTTTCTTT
NA,TRBV25-1,NA,TRBJ2-5,CASSESSLETQYF,TGTGCCAGCAGTGAGTCCTCCTTGGAGACCCAGTACTTC
NA,TRBV7-9,NA,TRBJ1-6,CASSPNRDNSPLHF,TGTGCCAGCAGCCCCAACAGGGATAATTCACCCCTCCACTTT
NA,TRBV4-1,NA,TRBJ2-7,CASSTHRSSYEQYF,TGCGCCAGCAGCACACACAGGTCCTCCTACGAGCAGTACTTC
TRBD1,TRBV6-1,NA,TRBJ1-1,CASRTSGGTEAFF,TGTGCCAGCAGGACCTCAGGGGGCACTGAAGCTTTCTTT
NA,TRBV19,few,TRBJ2-1,CASSIGGNEQFF,TGTGCCAGTAGTATAGGGGGTAATGAGCAGTTCTTC
NA,TRBV5-1,NA,TRBJ2-7,CASSFRDQRAYEQYF,TGCGCCAGCAGCTTCCGGGACCAGAGGGCATACGAGCAGTACTTC
NA,TRBV28,NA,TRBJ2-6,CASRLDNVLTF,TGTGCCAGCAGGCTAGACAACGTCCTGACTTTC
TRBD1,TRBV6-1,NA,TRBJ1-4,CASSWTGGPNEKLFF,TGTGCCAGCAGTTGGACAGGGGGACCTAATGAAAAACTGTTTTTT
NA,TRBV5-1,NA,TRBJ2-5,CASSLATYQETQYF,TGCGCCAGCAGCTTGGCTACGTACCAAGAGACCCAGTACTTC
NA,TRBV19,NA,TRBJ1-4,CASTWRAGELFF,TGTGCCAGTACGTGGCGGGCGGGGGAACTGTTTTTT
NA,TRBV5-1,NA,TRBJ1-5,CASSSQHF,TGCGCCAGCAGCTCCCAGCATTTT
TRBD1,TRBV5-4,NA,TRBJ1-4,CASSRTGGEEKLFF,TGTGCCAGCAGCAGGACAGGGGGTGAGGAAAAACTGTTTTTT
TRBD1,TRBV2,NA,TRBJ1-3,CASRAGQGQFTGNTIYF,TGTGCCAGCAGGGCAGGACAGGGTCAATTCACTGGAAACACCATATATTTT
NA,TRBV6-1,NA,TRBJ1-1,CASSSWGRARTEAFF,TGTGCCAGCAGTTCCTGGGGGAGGGCTAGGACTGAAGCTTTCTTT
NA,TRBV30,NA,TRBJ1-1,CAWSVPGATEAFF,TGTGCCTGGAGTGTACCCGGAGCCACTGAAGCTTTCTTT
TRBD1,TRBV5-1,NA,TRBJ1-1,CASTGTGGAPSTEAFF,TGCGCCAGCACTGGGACAGGGGGCGCCCCCTCTACTGAAGCTTTCTTT
TRBD1,TRBV5-1,few,TRBJ1-1,CASSLGQGLGAFF,TGCGCCAGCAGCTTGGGACAGGGGTTGGGAGCTTTCTTT
NA,TRBV18,NA,TRBJ1-5,CASSPLDSNQPQHF,TGTGCCAGCTCACCACTTGATAGCAATCAGCCCCAGCATTTT
NA,TRBV6-6,few,TRBJ1-6,CASTLGLTPLHF,TGTGCCAGCACCCTGGGTCTTACACCCCTCCACTTT
NA,TRBV11-3,NA,TRBJ2-1,CASSFGGDLDEQFF,TGTGCCAGCAGCTTCGGAGGGGACTTGGATGAGCAGTTCTTC
NA,TRBV4-3,few,TRBJ1-1,CASSQGRHTEAFF,TGCGCCAGCAGCCAGGGGAGGCACACTGAAGCTTTCTTT
NA,TRBV7-6,few,TRBJ2-7,CASSLGAGVSYEQYF,TGTGCCAGCAGCTTAGGGGCAGGGGTCTCCTACGAGCAGTACTTC
NA,TRBV19,NA,TRBJ1-1,CASFRWGVMNTEAFF,TGTGCCAGTTTCCGTTGGGGGGTCATGAACACTGAAGCTTTCTTT
NA,TRBV15,NA,TRBJ1-2,CATSGQGQGFSGYGYTF,TGTGCCACCAGCGGACAAGGGCAGGGCTTTAGTGGCTATGGCTACACCTTC
NA,TRBV5-4,once,TRBJ1-1,CASSADGGNTEAFF,TGTGCCAGCAGCGCGGACGGGGGGAACACTGAAGCTTTCTTT
NA,TRBV19,NA,TRBJ1-2,CASSIAGGPSNYGYTF,TGTGCCAGTAGTATAGCCGGCGGGCCGAGTAACTATGGCTACACCTTC